This T cell receptor (beta chain) derives from a study of response to subunit inactivated influenza vaccine (dated by TCRdb to the late 2010s). Some background on the complete study: Deep quantitative T cell receptor repertoire profiling was used in the study to track responses to a trivalent subunit inactivated influenza vaccine. Broader findings and caveats from the paper: According to the authors, only a limited number of new T cells may be recruited by each seasonal influenza vaccination.

Trimmed from V: 5 bases; trimmed from J: 2 bases; junction bases lacking a gene match: 5. Measured from the cysteine to the phenylalanine, the CDR3 is 14 residues long. Just the 42-base CDR3 DNA is kept, in frame starting at base 1. According to the germline V gene, CDR1 reads MDHEN and CDR2 reads SYDVKM. This clonotype was counted at least ten times. Its antigen is still unknown. Per-base quality was not reported, and no clone a single base away is much larger than it. Libraries were constructed by RT-PCR. The run used an Illumina HiSeq 2500. TCRdb redid the processing of the public reads, applying fastp at Q25 and MiXCR, and retained in-frame beta chains. Rows matching on CDR3 protein sequence are summarized as one entry with the most common DNA and genes. The sample contains 250,000 to 350,000 distinct CDR3 sequences, around 20% of them found a single time. 10% of the sample rests with the top ten.

Sequencing used PBMCs from blood, obtained less than 22 months after vaccination. This sequence originates from a man aged 45 to 75 who received an inactivated influenza vaccine. Donor details come from another sample of the same person, matched by shared clones. The sequence is built from TRBV28 and TRBJ2-5, with 7 bases matching TRBD1. This receptor has the CDR3 CASSLDRSQETQYF. The bases are TGTGCCAGCAGTCTGGACAGGTCTCAAGAGACCCAGTACTTC.